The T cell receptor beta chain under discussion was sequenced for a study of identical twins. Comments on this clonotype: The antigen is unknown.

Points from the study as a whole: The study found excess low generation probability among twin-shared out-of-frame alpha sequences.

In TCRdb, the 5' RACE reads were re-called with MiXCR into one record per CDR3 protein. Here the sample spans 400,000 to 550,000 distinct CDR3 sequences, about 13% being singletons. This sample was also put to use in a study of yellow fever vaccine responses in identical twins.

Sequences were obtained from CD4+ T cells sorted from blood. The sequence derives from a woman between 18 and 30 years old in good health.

The CDR3 coding sequence is TGCAGTGCTATTTCCCAGCCTATGGCTGGAAACACCATATATTTT. Translating it yields CSAISQPMAGNTIYF. The chain is built from TRBV20-1 and TRBJ1-3; D uncertain. The CDR3 has 15 residues. Germline loops: CDR1 DFQATT, CDR2 SNEGSKA (reference sequence). Trimming pared 4 bases from V and 2 bases from J, leaving 15 bases between.